The rows below give T cell receptor beta chains drawn from one sample of a study of blood T cell repertoires in COVID-19. The table came from immunoSEQ multiplex PCR; TCRdb's copy has only in-frame clones and leaves some out. This sample has tens of thousands of clones, with around 83% found just once. The material sequenced was peripheral blood. Receptors originate from a human donor in a cohort sampled during active COVID-19. The CDR3 runs from the conserved cysteine through the conserved F or W. D genes are given only for firm matches. The size entry is marked missing in some rows and otherwise reads once, few, many or a size class.

D	V	size	J	CDR3	DNA
NA	TRBV5-1	NA	TRBJ2-1	CASSLEGQGYNEQFF	TGCGCCAGCAGCTTGGAGGGGCAGGGGTACAATGAGCAGTTCTTC
NA	TRBV7-9	NA	TRBJ2-6	CASRDTSGANVLTF	TGTGCCAGCAGAGACACCTCTGGGGCCAACGTCCTGACTTTC
TRBD1	TRBV7-9	few	TRBJ1-1	CASSPTGGTEAFF	TGTGCCAGCAGTCCTACAGGGGGCACTGAAGCTTTCTTT
NA	TRBV5-4	NA	TRBJ1-3	CASSPNGGQRNTIYF	TGTGCCAGCAGCCCGAATGGAGGACAGCGAAACACCATATATTTT
TRBD1	TRBV5-1	NA	TRBJ2-1	CASSLGTGLTHEQFF	TGCGCCAGCAGCTTGGGGACAGGATTAACGCATGAGCAGTTCTTC
NA	TRBV18	NA	TRBJ1-4	CASSLQTTNEKLFF	TGTGCCAGCTCACTTCAGACAACTAATGAAAAACTGTTTTTT
NA	TRBV28	once	TRBJ2-3	CASRGGIKYTDTQYF	TGTGCCAGCAGGGGCGGGATCAAATACACAGATACGCAGTATTTT
TRBD1	TRBV6-4	NA	TRBJ2-1	CASRGQGSDEQFF	TGTGCCAGCAGGGGACAGGGGTCGGATGAGCAGTTCTTC
TRBD1	TRBV2	NA	TRBJ2-5	CASSPQGRGETQYF	TGTGCCAGCAGTCCCCAAGGCAGGGGGGAGACCCAGTACTTC
TRBD2	TRBV4-2	NA	TRBJ2-1	CASSQQPGTTNEQFF	TGTGCCAGCAGCCAGCAGCCCGGGACTACCAATGAGCAGTTCTTC
NA	TRBV19	NA	TRBJ2-1	CASSVGQGSYNEQFF	TGTGCCAGTAGTGTTGGGCAGGGCTCCTACAATGAGCAGTTCTTC
TRBD1	TRBV2	NA	TRBJ1-2	CASGTDWDSDGYTF	TGTGCCAGCGGAACGGACTGGGACAGTGATGGCTACACCTTC
TRBD1	TRBV7-2	few	TRBJ1-5	CASSLRTGGLSQPQHF	TGTGCCAGCAGCTTAAGGACAGGGGGATTAAGTCAGCCCCAGCATTTT
NA	TRBV5-6	NA	TRBJ2-7	CASSSGGHPSYEQYF	TGTGCCAGCAGCTCGGGGGGACACCCGTCCTACGAGCAGTACTTC
TRBD2	TRBV7-6	few	TRBJ2-3	CASSSALAGGDTDTQYF	TGTGCCAGCAGCTCAGCTCTAGCGGGGGGGGACACAGATACGCAGTATTTT
NA	TRBV27	NA	TRBJ1-4	CASSSQGFSEKLFF	TGTGCCAGCAGTTCGCAGGGGTTTAGTGAAAAACTGTTTTTT
NA	TRBV7-2	NA	TRBJ2-3	CASSLVGTAVGTQYF	TGTGCCAGCAGCTTAGTCGGTACAGCCGTGGGTACGCAGTATTTT
TRBD2	TRBV13	few	TRBJ2-7	CASSLPSWGSGGVYEQYF	TGTGCCAGCAGCTTACCCTCCTGGGGGAGCGGGGGGGTCTACGAGCAGTACTTC
TRBD1	TRBV6-5	NA	TRBJ2-1	CASRRTGGGNEQFF	TGTGCCAGCAGGAGGACAGGGGGCGGGAATGAGCAGTTCTTC
TRBD1	TRBV19	NA	TRBJ2-7	CASAYSGQESYEQYF	TGTGCCAGCGCGTATTCGGGACAGGAGTCCTACGAGCAGTACTTC
TRBD1	TRBV10-3	NA	TRBJ1-1	CAISESETGAAFF	TGTGCCATCAGTGAGTCCGAGACAGGGGCGGCTTTCTTT
NA	TRBV3-1/TRBV3-2	NA	TRBJ1-5	CASSHSGLSNQPQHF	TGTGCCAGCAGCCATTCAGGGTTAAGCAATCAGCCCCAGCATTTT
TRBD2	TRBV4-2	few	TRBJ2-7	CASSPQRDSYEQYF	TGTGCCAGCAGCCCACAGCGGGATTCCTACGAGCAGTACTTC
NA	TRBV5-1	once	TRBJ2-5	CASSLRAQETQYF	TGCGCCAGCAGCTTGAGAGCCCAAGAGACCCAGTACTTC
TRBD1	TRBV19	few	TRBJ1-6	CASSIGRTGYSPLHF	TGTGCCAGTAGTATAGGAAGGACAGGGTATTCACCCCTCCACTTT
TRBD1	TRBV9	NA	TRBJ2-5	CASSAGTGEETQYF	TGTGCCAGCAGCGCGGGGACAGGGGAAGAGACCCAGTACTTC
NA	TRBV10-1	NA	TRBJ2-3	CASSEFYRSTDTQYF	TGCGCCAGCAGTGAGTTCTACCGATCGACAGATACGCAGTATTTT
NA	TRBV5-1	once	TRBJ2-2	CASSFTGQPNTGELFF	TGCGCCAGCAGCTTCACTGGGCAACCGAACACCGGGGAGCTGTTTTTT
NA	TRBV2	NA	TRBJ2-3	CASRSFGGIIDTQYF	TGTGCCAGCAGGTCTTTTGGCGGGATCATTGATACGCAGTATTTT
TRBD2	TRBV20-1	NA	TRBJ2-1	CSASRAGGGVYNEQFF	TGCAGTGCTAGTAGGGCTGGCGGGGGGGTCTACAATGAGCAGTTCTTC
TRBD1	TRBV7-2	NA	TRBJ2-2	CASSSGQGPLTGELFF	TGTGCCAGCAGCTCAGGACAGGGCCCGCTTACCGGGGAGCTGTTTTTT
NA	TRBV23-1	NA	TRBJ1-3	CASSQSFVVRGNTIYF	TGCGCCAGCAGTCAATCCTTTGTTGTTCGTGGAAACACCATATATTTT
TRBD1	TRBV11-2	NA	TRBJ1-2	CASSKMTGTYGYTF	TGTGCCAGCAGCAAAATGACAGGGACGTATGGCTACACCTTC
NA	TRBV5-1	NA	TRBJ1-1	CASNQQGVGTEAFF	TGCGCCAGCAACCAACAGGGAGTTGGAACTGAAGCTTTCTTT
TRBD2	TRBV6-5	NA	TRBJ2-5	CASTTSGGAGETQYF	TGTGCCAGCACGACTAGCGGGGGGGCCGGTGAGACCCAGTACTTC
NA	TRBV18	NA	TRBJ1-4	CASSPGSQGEKLFF	TGTGCCAGCTCACCAGGTTCCCAGGGTGAAAAACTGTTTTTT
TRBD1	TRBV2	NA	TRBJ1-3	CAGSQGAAYGNTIYF	TGTGCCGGTTCACAGGGGGCCGCATATGGAAACACCATATATTTT
NA	TRBV7-9	NA	TRBJ1-5	CASSSYGNQPQHF	TGTGCCAGCAGCTCCTACGGCAATCAGCCCCAGCATTTT
TRBD1	TRBV5-1	NA	TRBJ2-5	CASTDRGETQYF	TGCGCCAGCACGGACAGGGGCGAGACCCAGTACTTC
NA	TRBV4-2	few	TRBJ1-4	CASSQVQGRARGKLFF	TGTGCCAGCAGCCAAGTCCAGGGGAGGGCTCGGGGAAAACTGTTTTTT
NA	TRBV7-2	NA	TRBJ2-3	CASSPTHLGTQYF	TGTGCCAGCAGTCCGACGCATCTAGGTACGCAGTATTTT
NA	TRBV3-1/TRBV3-2	NA	TRBJ1-5	CASSQYHGGQPQHF	TGTGCCAGCAGCCAATACCACGGAGGTCAGCCCCAGCATTTT
NA	TRBV7-3	few	TRBJ2-1	CASSASGGGYNEQFF	TGTGCCAGCAGCGCGAGTGGAGGTGGCTACAATGAGCAGTTCTTC
NA	TRBV2	NA	TRBJ2-7	CASSRTGSEQYF	TGTGCCAGCAGTCGAACAGGGTCCGAGCAGTACTTC
TRBD2	TRBV19	NA	TRBJ2-7	CASSPSAGVSYEQYF	TGTGCCAGTAGTCCCTCGGCGGGAGTATCCTACGAGCAGTACTTC
TRBD2	TRBV27	NA	TRBJ2-3	CASSTSGTSLRQYF	TGTGCCAGCAGTACCTCCGGGACTAGCTTGAGGCAGTATTTT
TRBD1	TRBV3-1/TRBV3-2	NA	TRBJ1-2	CASSHVPTGEPYGYTF	TGTGCCAGCAGCCACGTCCCCACAGGGGAGCCATATGGCTACACCTTC
NA	TRBV4-1	NA	TRBJ2-3	CASSQDRSGVTDTQYF	TGCGCCAGCAGCCAAGATAGGTCCGGGGTGACAGATACGCAGTATTTT
TRBD2	TRBV5-1	few	TRBJ2-2	CASSPQAGVDTGELFF	TGCGCCAGCAGTCCCCAAGCGGGAGTGGACACCGGGGAGCTGTTTTTT
NA	TRBV5-1	NA	TRBJ2-3	CASSTSGLYSTDTQYF	TGCGCCAGCAGCACCTCGGGACTGTACAGCACAGATACGCAGTATTTT
NA	TRBV5-1	NA	TRBJ2-1	CASSLADHEMTLTEQFF	TGCGCCAGCAGCTTGGCCGACCACGAAATGACACTGACGGAGCAGTTCTTC
TRBD2	TRBV14	NA	TRBJ2-7	CASSQDTSGFYEQYF	TGTGCCAGCAGCCAAGATACTAGCGGATTCTACGAGCAGTACTTC
NA	TRBV5-5	once	TRBJ2-5	CASSLVGHSETQYF	TGTGCCAGCAGCTTGGTGGGACATTCAGAGACCCAGTACTTC
NA	TRBV4-1	NA	TRBJ2-1	CASSQDMTGEYNEQFF	TGCGCCAGCAGCCAAGATATGACGGGGGAGTACAATGAGCAGTTCTTC
NA	TRBV5-1	NA	TRBJ1-5	CASSRGLGNQPQHF	TGCGCCAGTTCGAGAGGGCTGGGCAATCAGCCCCAGCATTTT
TRBD2	TRBV3-1/TRBV3-2	once	TRBJ2-5	CASSQDLAGASGETQYF	TGTGCCAGCAGCCAAGATCTAGCGGGGGCCTCGGGGGAGACCCAGTACTTC
TRBD1	TRBV27	few	TRBJ1-3	CASHRGRRSGNTIYF	TGTGCCAGCCACAGGGGGCGTCGCTCTGGAAACACCATATATTTT